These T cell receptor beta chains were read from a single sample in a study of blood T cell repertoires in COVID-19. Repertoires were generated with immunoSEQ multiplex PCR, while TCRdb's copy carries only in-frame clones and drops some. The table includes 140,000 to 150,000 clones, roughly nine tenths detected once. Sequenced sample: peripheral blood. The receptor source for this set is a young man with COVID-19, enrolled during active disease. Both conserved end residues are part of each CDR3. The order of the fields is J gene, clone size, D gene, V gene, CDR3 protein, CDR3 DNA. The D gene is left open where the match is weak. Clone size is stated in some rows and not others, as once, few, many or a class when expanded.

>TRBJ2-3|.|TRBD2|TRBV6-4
CASSEAGASTDTQYF
TGTGCCAGCAGTGAAGCGGGAGCGAGCACAGATACGCAGTATTTT
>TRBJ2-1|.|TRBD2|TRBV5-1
CASSLDSSGTYNEQFF
TGCGCCAGCAGCTTGGATAGTAGCGGGACCTACAATGAGCAGTTCTTC
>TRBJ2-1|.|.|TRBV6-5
CASSSPDSPSYNEQFF
TGTGCCAGCAGTTCCCCAGACAGTCCCTCCTACAATGAGCAGTTCTTC
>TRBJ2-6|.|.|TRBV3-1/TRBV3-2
CASSNFRPLRSGANVLTF
TGTGCCAGCAGCAATTTCCGTCCCCTGAGGTCTGGGGCCAACGTCCTGACTTTC
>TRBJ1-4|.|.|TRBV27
CASSSRGGSEKLFF
TGTGCCAGCAGTTCCAGAGGCGGTTCTGAAAAACTGTTTTTT
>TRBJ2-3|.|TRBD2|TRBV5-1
CASSNRLAGSTDTQYF
TGCGCCAGCAGCAATCGACTAGCGGGGAGCACAGATACGCAGTATTTT
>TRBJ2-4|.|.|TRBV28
CASSFLRILAKNIQYF
TGTGCCAGCAGTTTTTTGCGAATCTTAGCCAAAAACATTCAGTACTTC
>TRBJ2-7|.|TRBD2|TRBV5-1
CASSFTLAGRSYEQYF
TGCGCCAGCAGCTTCACATTAGCGGGCCGCTCCTACGAGCAGTACTTC
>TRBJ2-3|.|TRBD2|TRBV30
CAWTLLAGGPDTQYF
TGTGCCTGGACCTTACTAGCGGGAGGGCCAGATACGCAGTATTTT
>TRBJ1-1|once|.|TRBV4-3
CASSQGRRNTEAFF
TGCGCCAGCAGCCAAGGCCGGAGGAACACTGAAGCTTTCTTT
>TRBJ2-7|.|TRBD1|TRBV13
CASSLNQGAYEQYF
TGTGCCAGCAGCTTAAACCAGGGGGCCTACGAGCAGTACTTC
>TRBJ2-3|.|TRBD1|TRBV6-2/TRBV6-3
CASSRGTGRTDTQYF
TGTGCCAGCAGCCGAGGGACAGGACGCACAGATACGCAGTATTTT
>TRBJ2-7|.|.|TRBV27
CASSLLGGPYEQYF
TGTGCCAGCAGTTTACTGGGGGGGCCCTACGAGCAGTACTTC
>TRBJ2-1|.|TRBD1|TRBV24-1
CATSDHTRNRAGGPYNEQFF
TGTGCCACCAGTGACCACACCCGGAACCGGGCAGGGGGCCCCTACAATGAGCAGTTCTTC
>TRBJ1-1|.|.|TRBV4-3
CASSQDRRVGTEAFF
TGCGCCAGCAGCCAAGATCGCCGGGTCGGGACTGAAGCTTTCTTT
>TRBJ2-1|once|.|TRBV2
CASSDEVRSYNEQFF
TGTGCCAGCAGTGACGAGGTTAGGTCCTACAATGAGCAGTTCTTC
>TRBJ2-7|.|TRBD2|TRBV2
CASSDRTSGRLSYEQYF
TGTGCCAGCAGTGATCGGACTAGCGGGAGGTTATCCTACGAGCAGTACTTC
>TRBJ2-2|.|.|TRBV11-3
CASSSSGVRSGELFF
TGTGCCAGCAGCTCCTCAGGGGTCCGGAGTGGTGAGCTGTTTTTT
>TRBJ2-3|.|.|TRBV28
CASSSLTDTDTQYF
TGTGCCAGCAGTTCCCTGACTGACACAGATACGCAGTATTTT
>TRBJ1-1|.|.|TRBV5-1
CASSLAGEIGTEAFF
TGCGCCAGCAGCTTGGCAGGGGAGATTGGCACTGAAGCTTTCTTT
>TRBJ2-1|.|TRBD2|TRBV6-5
CASSYSGGSLGEQFF
TGTGCCAGCAGTTACTCGGGCGGGAGCCTCGGTGAGCAGTTCTTC
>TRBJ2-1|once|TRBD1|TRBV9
CASSVSGTGMNEQFF
TGTGCCAGCAGCGTCTCCGGGACAGGGATGAATGAGCAGTTCTTC
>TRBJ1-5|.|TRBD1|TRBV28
CASRSDRQPQHF
TGTGCCAGCAGGTCGGACAGGCAGCCCCAGCATTTT
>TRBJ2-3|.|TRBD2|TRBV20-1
CSASYETSRRSTDTQYF
TGCAGTGCTAGTTATGAGACTAGCAGACGTAGCACAGATACGCAGTATTTT
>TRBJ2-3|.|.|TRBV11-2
CASSLGGRRADTQYF
TGTGCCAGCAGCTTAGGTGGGAGGAGGGCTGATACGCAGTATTTT
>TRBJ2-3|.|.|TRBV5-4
CASSRKGVGTDTQYF
TGTGCCAGCAGCCGTAAAGGGGTGGGGACAGATACGCAGTATTTT
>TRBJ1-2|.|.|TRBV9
CASSVGRDYGYTF
TGTGCCAGCAGCGTAGGCAGGGACTATGGCTACACCTTC
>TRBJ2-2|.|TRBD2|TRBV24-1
CATSDFGGPDLRLAGGPVTGELFF
TGTGCCACCAGTGATTTCGGGGGGCCGGACCTAAGACTAGCGGGAGGGCCGGTGACCGGGGAGCTGTTTTTT
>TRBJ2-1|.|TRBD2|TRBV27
CASSRAGTNNEQFF
TGTGCCAGCTCTCGGGCAGGGACTAACAATGAGCAGTTCTTC
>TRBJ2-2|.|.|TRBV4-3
CASSQGDVGTQNTGELFF
TGCGCCAGCAGCCAAGGGGACGTCGGGACTCAGAACACCGGGGAGCTGTTTTTT
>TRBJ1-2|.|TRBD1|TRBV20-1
CSARPSGTGTF
TGCAGTGCTCGACCTTCCGGGACAGGGACCTTC
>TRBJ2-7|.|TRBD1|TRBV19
CASQGVGEQYF
TGTGCCAGCCAGGGGGTCGGCGAGCAGTACTTC
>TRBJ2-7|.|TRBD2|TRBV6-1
CASSEKSAGAYEQYF
TGTGCCAGCAGTGAAAAGTCAGCGGGAGCTTACGAGCAGTACTTC
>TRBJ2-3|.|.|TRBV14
CASSQSVRWSDTQYF
TGTGCCAGCAGCCAGTCCGTCAGGTGGTCGGATACGCAGTATTTT
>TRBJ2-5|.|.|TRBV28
CASSKRAGQETQYF
TGTGCCAGCAGCAAAAGGGCGGGGCAAGAGACCCAGTACTTC
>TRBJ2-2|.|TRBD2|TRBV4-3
CASSRRLAGTNTGELFF
TGCGCCAGCAGCCGCCGACTAGCGGGAACGAACACCGGGGAGCTGTTTTTT
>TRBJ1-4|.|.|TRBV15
CATSRDGRPINEKLFF
TGTGCCACCAGCAGAGATGGGAGGCCCATTAATGAAAAACTGTTTTTT
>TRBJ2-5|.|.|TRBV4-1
CASSQDQVRGTQYF
TGCGCCAGCAGCCAAGATCAGGTCCGGGGGACCCAGTACTTC
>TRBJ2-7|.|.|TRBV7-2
CASSLVAELYEQYF
TGTGCCAGCAGCTTGGTGGCGGAGCTCTACGAGCAGTACTTC
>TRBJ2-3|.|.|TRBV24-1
CATSDLRGGNTDTQYF
TGTGCCACCAGTGATTTGAGAGGAGGGAACACAGATACGCAGTATTTT
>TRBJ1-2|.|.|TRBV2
CASLGGPYGYTF
TGTGCCAGCCTGGGAGGACCATATGGCTACACCTTC
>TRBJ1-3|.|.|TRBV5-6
CASSFGGLDTIYF
TGTGCCAGCAGCTTCGGGGGTTTGGACACCATATATTTT
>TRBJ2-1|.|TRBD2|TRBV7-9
CASSQGTSQGEQFF
TGTGCCAGCAGCCAAGGGACTAGCCAGGGGGAGCAGTTCTTC
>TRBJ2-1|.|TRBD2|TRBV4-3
CASSQGLAGDIEQFF
TGCGCCAGCAGCCAGGGACTAGCGGGAGATATTGAGCAGTTCTTC
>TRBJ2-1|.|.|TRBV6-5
CASSLTEDNEQFF
TGTGCCAGCAGTCTGACAGAAGACAATGAGCAGTTCTTC
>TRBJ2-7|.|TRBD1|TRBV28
CASSSPGQGAFEQYF
TGTGCCAGCAGTTCCCCGGGACAGGGGGCGTTTGAGCAGTACTTC
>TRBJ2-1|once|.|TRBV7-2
CASSPQTSYNEQFF
TGTGCCAGCAGCCCTCAGACTAGCTACAATGAGCAGTTCTTC
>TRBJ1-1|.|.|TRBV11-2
CASSLDRDTEAFF
TGTGCCAGCAGCTTAGACCGGGACACTGAAGCTTTCTTT